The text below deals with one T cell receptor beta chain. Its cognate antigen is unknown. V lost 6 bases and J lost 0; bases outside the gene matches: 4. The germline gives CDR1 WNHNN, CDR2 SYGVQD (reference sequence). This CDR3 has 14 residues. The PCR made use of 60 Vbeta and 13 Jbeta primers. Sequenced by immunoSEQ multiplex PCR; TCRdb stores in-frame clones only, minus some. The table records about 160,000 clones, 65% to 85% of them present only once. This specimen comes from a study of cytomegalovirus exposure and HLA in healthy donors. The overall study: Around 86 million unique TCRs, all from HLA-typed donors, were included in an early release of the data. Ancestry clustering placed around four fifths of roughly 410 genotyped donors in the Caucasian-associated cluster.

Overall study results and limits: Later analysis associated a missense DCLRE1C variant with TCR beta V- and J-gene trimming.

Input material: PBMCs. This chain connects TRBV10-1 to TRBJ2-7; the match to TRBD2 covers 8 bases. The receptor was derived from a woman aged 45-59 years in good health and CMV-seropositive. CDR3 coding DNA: TGCGCCAGCAGCGACGGGGGGGCCTCCTACGAGCAGTACTTC. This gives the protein CASSDGGASYEQYF.